Below, 18 T cell receptor beta chains from the same sample are listed, as sequenced in a study of T cells in localized non-small cell lung cancer. The data were produced by immunoSEQ multiplex PCR, yet TCRdb's version contains in-frame clones alone and is incomplete. The sample contains 2,400 or so clones, 22% of which appear only once. The sample in question was normal lung tissue next to the tumor, obtained before any cancer treatment. The receptors here all came from a male donor aged 60 or over with stage I squamous cell lung carcinoma.

The genes are TRBV11-3 and TRBJ2-7; the match to TRBD1 covers 7 bases. CDR3 length equals 15 residues. Germline CDR1 is SGHNT and CDR2 is YENEEA. V lost 0 bases and J lost 7; bases outside the gene matches: 9. The CDR3, as DNA: TGTGCCAGCAGCTTAGATTCCTGGCAGACAGGGGAGCAGTACTTC. Amino acids: CASSLDSWQTGEQYF.

This clone counts as medium-sized. V usage is TRBV15 and J usage is TRBJ1-6; D gene uncertain. Trimming stripped 0 bases from V and 7 bases from J, with 10 bases between. CDR3 size: 15 residues. CDR1 is LNHNV, CDR2 YYDKDF, per germline (reference sequence). The chain's CDR3 is CATSRDPGRNSPLHF. The CDR3 bases are TGTGCCACCAGCAGAGATCCCGGACGAAATTCACCCCTCCACTTT.

The chain joins TRBV11-3 to TRBJ2-6, with unresolved D. The CDR3 covers 15 residues. Deletions cut 4 bases from V and 0 bases from J, with 7 bases between. Germline assignment: CDR1 SGHNT and CDR2 YENEEA. The CDR3 sequence: CASSSTDSGANVLTF. CDR3 DNA sequence: TGTGCCAGCAGCTCCACAGACTCTGGGGCCAACGTCCTGACTTTC.

This clone was counted a few times. The chain uses TRBV6-8 and TRBJ2-5; TRBD1 matches 8 bases. Trimming cost V 8 bases and J 0 bases; bases outside gene matches: 5. CDR3 length equals 14 residues. Germline-derived CDR1 and CDR2 are MNHGY and SAAAGT. The CDR3 nucleotides are TGTGCCAGCGGGAGACAGGGGAACCAAGAGACCCAGTACTTC. Translating gives CASGRQGNQETQYF.

The chain couples TRBV9 to TRBJ1-2, with unresolved D. There are 14 residues in the CDR3. CDR1 and CDR2 from the germline V gene are SGDLS and YYNGEE. The ends were cut back, 1 base at V and 1 base at J, with 8 bases in the middle. The CDR3 here is CASSVTPHNYGYTF. The CDR3 nucleotides read TGTGCCAGCAGCGTAACACCCCATAACTATGGCTACACCTTC.

In its sample, this clone ranks as medium-sized. The V and J genes are TRBV19 and TRBJ1-2; D perhaps matches TRBD1 (5 bases). The ends were cut back, 10 bases at V and 0 bases at J, with 12 bases in the middle. Germline loops: CDR1 LNHDA, CDR2 SQIVND (reference sequence). The CDR3 is made up of 13 amino acids. In DNA form, the CDR3 reads TGTGCCACCAGGGACGCCACTAACTATGGCTACACCTTC. It yields the protein CATRDATNYGYTF. The variable domain in full, completed from reference TRBV19 and TRBJ1-2, reads DGGITQSPKYLFRKEGQNVTLSCEQNLNHDAMYWYRQDPGQGLRLIYYSQIVNDFQKGDIAEGYSVSREKKESFPLTVTSAQKNPTAFYLCATRDATNYGYTFGSGTRLTVV.

This chain uses TRBV5-1 with TRBJ2-2, with a weak D call TRBD2 (7 bases). Trimming removed 0 bases from V and 0 bases from J, with 12 bases in between. The CDR3 consists of 17 residues. Germline V lookup: CDR1 SGHRS, CDR2 YFSETQ. The CDR3 DNA reads as TGCGCCAGCAGCTTGGCGGCGGGGGCAACGAACACCGGGGAGCTGTTTTTT. Its protein is CASSLAAGATNTGELFF.

The rearrangement links TRBV6-8 to TRBJ1-2; 8 bases match TRBD1. The V gene's germline CDR1 is MNHGY and CDR2 SAAAGT. This CDR3 spans 16 amino acids. Germline trimming cut 0 bases from V and 8 bases from J; bases unmatched to any gene: 11. CDR3 in amino acids: CASSYSRSGQGVGYTF. The CDR3 nucleotides read TGTGCCAGCAGTTACTCTAGAAGCGGACAGGGTGTAGGCTACACCTTC.

The chain couples TRBV28 to TRBJ2-3; D ambiguous. Deletions cut 7 bases from V and 3 bases from J, with 8 bases between. The germline V gene encodes CDR1 MDHEN and CDR2 SYDVKM. This CDR3 spans 12 amino acids. CDR3 amino acids: CASTPGTDTQYF. DNA of the CDR3: TGTGCCAGCACCCCAGGAACAGATACGCAGTATTTT. The variable domain in full, with the rest retrieved from reference TRBV28 and TRBJ2-3, is DVKVTQSSRYLVKRTGEKVFLECVQDMDHENMFWYRQDPGLGLRLIYFSYDVKMKEKGDIPEGYSVSREKKERFSLILESASTNQTSMYLCASTPGTDTQYFGPGTRLTVL.

Sample share makes this clone medium-sized. The rearrangement links TRBV9 to TRBJ1-2; D remains ambiguous. The CDR3 loop spans 17 amino acids. CDR1 is SGDLS and CDR2 is YYNGEE in the germline V gene. V was shortened by 0 bases and J by 2 bases, with 17 bases between the two germline ends. The chain's CDR3 is CASSVDLYPTLNYGYTF. In DNA form, the CDR3 reads TGTGCCAGCAGCGTAGACTTATATCCGACACTCAACTATGGCTACACCTTC.

This chain links TRBV11-3 with TRBJ2-7; 9 nucleotides agree with TRBD2. The CDR3 runs 15 residues. Trimming took 5 bases from V and 4 from J; bases not matched to a gene: 9. Germline V gene sequence: CDR1 SGHNT, CDR2 YENEEA. The CDR3 loop reads CASSLGTSSSYEQYF. CDR3 DNA: TGTGCCAGCAGCCTCGGGACTAGCTCATCATACGAGCAGTACTTC.

This clone is medium-sized. The V gene is TRBV11-3, the J gene TRBJ2-5, with D perhaps being TRBD1 or TRBD2 (5 bases each). The CDR3 covers 15 residues. V lost 3 bases, J lost 0 bases, and 11 bases lay in between. The germline gives CDR1 SGHNT, CDR2 YENEEA. The CDR3 here is CASSLGDRNQETQYF. Written as DNA, the CDR3 is TGTGCCAGCAGCTTGGGAGACAGAAACCAAGAGACCCAGTACTTC.

The chain carries TRBV14 and TRBJ2-1; 12 bases are a match to TRBD2. CDR1 and CDR2 (germline): SGHDN, FVKESK. This CDR3 has 17 residues. Trimming took 4 bases from V and 7 from J; bases not matched to a gene: 11. The CDR3 spells CASSRIILAGGFNEQFF. In DNA, the CDR3 is TGTGCCAGCAGCCGCATCATACTAGCGGGGGGTTTTAATGAGCAGTTCTTC.

This clone has only a few counts. V gene TRBV6-8 combines with J gene TRBJ2-1; no clear D gene. Germline lookup yields CDR1 MNHGY and CDR2 SAAAGT. This CDR3 comprises 14 residues. The V end lost 5 bases, the J end lost 2 bases, and 10 bases lay between the germline ends. Here the CDR3 DNA reads TGTGCCAGCAGTGTGTTACCAACCTACAATGAGCAGTTCTTC. It yields the protein CASSVLPTYNEQFF.

This clone turned up a few times. This chain's CDR3 is CASSFGGNGYTF. CDR3 DNA: TGTGCCAGCAGTTTCGGGGGCAATGGCTACACCTTC. This chain uses TRBV6-8 with TRBJ1-2, with D perhaps TRBD1 (6 bases). Germline lookup yields CDR1 MNHGY and CDR2 SAAAGT. The CDR3 runs to 12 residues. V lost 4 bases, J lost 6 bases, and 9 bases lay in between.

The gene calls are TRBV29-1 and TRBJ1-2; 11 positions agree with TRBD1. V dropped 3 bases and J dropped 6; count of bases not matched to a gene: 6. The CDR3 spans 14 residues. Germline CDR1 reads SQVTM; CDR2 reads ANQGSEA. The CDR3 reads CSVDRADRGHGYTF. In DNA, the CDR3 is TGCAGCGTTGATAGGGCGGACAGGGGGCATGGCTACACCTTC.

J is TRBJ2-5 and V is TRBV11-3, with TRBD2 matching 14 bases. Germline V CDR1 and CDR2: SGHNT, YENEEA. CDR3 size: 18 residues. V lost 5 bases and J lost 4; bases outside the gene matches: 12. The CDR3 loop reads CASSVTSGGASRGETQYF. In DNA form, the CDR3 reads TGTGCCAGCAGCGTGACTAGCGGGGGGGCCAGTCGTGGAGAGACCCAGTACTTC.

This clone was found a few times. This chain uses TRBV6-8 with TRBJ1-2, with D hard to call. V was pared by 5 bases and J by 4 bases, with 8 bases between. CDR3 size: 12 residues. The germline CDR1 and CDR2 sequences are MNHGY and SAAAGT. The CDR3: CASSDTGYGYTF. The CDR3, as DNA: TGTGCCAGCAGTGACACCGGCTATGGCTACACCTTC.